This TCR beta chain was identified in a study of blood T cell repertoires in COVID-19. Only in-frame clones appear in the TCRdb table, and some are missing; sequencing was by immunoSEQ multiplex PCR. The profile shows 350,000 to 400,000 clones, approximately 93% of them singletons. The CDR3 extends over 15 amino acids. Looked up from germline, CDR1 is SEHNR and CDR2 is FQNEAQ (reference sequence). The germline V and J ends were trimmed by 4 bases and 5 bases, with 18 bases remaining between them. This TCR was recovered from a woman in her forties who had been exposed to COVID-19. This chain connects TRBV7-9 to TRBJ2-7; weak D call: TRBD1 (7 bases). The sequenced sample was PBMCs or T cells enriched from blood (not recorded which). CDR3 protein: CASSSRITGEDEQYF. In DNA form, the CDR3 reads TGTGCCAGCAGCTCCCGGATAACAGGGGAGGACGAGCAGTACTTC.